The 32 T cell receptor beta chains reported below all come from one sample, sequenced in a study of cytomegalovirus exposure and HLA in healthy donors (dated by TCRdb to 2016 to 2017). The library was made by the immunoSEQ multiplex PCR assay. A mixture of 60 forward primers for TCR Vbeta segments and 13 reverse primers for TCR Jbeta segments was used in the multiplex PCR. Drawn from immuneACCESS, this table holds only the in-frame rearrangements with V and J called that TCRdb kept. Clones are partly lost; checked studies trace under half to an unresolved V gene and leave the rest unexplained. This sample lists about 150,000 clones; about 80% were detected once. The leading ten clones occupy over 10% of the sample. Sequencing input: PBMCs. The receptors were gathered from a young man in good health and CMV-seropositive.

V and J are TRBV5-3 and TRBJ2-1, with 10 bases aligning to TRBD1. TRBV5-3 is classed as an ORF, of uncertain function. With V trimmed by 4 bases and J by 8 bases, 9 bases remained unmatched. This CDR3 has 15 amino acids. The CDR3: CARSRPGQGTHEQFF. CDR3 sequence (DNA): TGTGCCAGAAGCCGCCCGGGACAGGGGACCCATGAGCAGTTCTTC.

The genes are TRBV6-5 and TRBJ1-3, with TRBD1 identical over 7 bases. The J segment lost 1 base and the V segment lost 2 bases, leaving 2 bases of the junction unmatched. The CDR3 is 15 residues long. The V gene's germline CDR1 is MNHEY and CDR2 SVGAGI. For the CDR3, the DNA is TGTGCCAGCAGTTACGGACAGGAATCTGGAAACACCATATATTTT. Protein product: CASSYGQESGNTIYF.

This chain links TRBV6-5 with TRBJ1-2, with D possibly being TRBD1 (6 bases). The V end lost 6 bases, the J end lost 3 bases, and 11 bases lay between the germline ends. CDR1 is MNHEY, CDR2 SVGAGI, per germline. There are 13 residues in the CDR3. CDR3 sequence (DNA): TGTGCCAGCAGGCTGGGACACGACTATGGCTACACCTTC. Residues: CASRLGHDYGYTF.

As DNA, the CDR3 is TGTGCCAGCAGCGTAGGGGACAGGGGGTACGAGCAGTACTTC. It yields the protein CASSVGDRGYEQYF. The chain carries TRBV9 and TRBJ2-7; 11 nucleotides agree with TRBD1. The V and J ends lost 0 bases and 4 bases, in that order; junction bases with no gene match: 0. The CDR3 runs to 14 residues. From germline, CDR1 is SGDLS and CDR2 YYNGEE.

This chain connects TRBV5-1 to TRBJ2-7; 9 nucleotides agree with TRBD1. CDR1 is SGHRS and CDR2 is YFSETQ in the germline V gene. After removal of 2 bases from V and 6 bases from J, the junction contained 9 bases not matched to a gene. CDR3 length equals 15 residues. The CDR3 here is CASSFKPGQGGEQYF. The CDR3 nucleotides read TGCGCCAGCAGCTTTAAGCCGGGACAGGGTGGCGAGCAGTACTTC.

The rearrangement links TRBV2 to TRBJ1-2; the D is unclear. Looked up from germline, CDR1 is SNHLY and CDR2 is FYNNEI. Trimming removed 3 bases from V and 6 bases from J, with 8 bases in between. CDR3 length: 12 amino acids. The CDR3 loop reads CASSDTRHGYTF. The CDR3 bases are TGTGCCAGCAGTGATACACGCCATGGCTACACCTTC.

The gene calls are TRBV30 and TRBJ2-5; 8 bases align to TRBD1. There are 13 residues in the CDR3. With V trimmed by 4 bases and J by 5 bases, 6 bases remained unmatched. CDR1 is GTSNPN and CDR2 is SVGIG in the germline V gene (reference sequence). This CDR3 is CAWKLQGVETQYF. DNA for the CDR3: TGTGCCTGGAAGCTACAGGGGGTTGAGACCCAGTACTTC.

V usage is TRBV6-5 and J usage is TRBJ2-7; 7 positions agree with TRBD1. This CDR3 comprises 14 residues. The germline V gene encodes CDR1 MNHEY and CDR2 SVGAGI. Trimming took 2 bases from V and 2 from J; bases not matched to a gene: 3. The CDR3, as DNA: TGTGCCAGCAGTTACGACAGGGAGACCTACGAGCAGTACTTC. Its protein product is CASSYDRETYEQYF.

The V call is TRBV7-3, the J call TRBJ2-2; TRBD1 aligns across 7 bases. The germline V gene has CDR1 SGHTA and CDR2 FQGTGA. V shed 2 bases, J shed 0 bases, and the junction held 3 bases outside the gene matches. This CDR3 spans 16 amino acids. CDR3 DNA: TGTGCCAGCAGCTTAGGGACAGCTGCGAACACCGGGGAGCTGTTTTTT. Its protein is CASSLGTAANTGELFF.

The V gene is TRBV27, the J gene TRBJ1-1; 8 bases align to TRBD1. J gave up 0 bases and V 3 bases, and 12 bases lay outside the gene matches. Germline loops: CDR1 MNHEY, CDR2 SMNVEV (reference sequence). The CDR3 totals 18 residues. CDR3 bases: TGTGCCAGCAGTTTTCGCTTGGACAGGGACGTTATGAACACTGAAGCTTTCTTT. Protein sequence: CASSFRLDRDVMNTEAFF.

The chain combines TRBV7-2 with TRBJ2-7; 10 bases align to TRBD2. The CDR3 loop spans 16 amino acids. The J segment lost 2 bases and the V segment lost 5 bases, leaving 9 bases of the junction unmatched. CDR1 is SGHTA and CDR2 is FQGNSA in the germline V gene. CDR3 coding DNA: TGTGCCAGCAGCCCCAACGGGCTAGCGGGGGCCTACGAGCAGTACTTC. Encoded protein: CASSPNGLAGAYEQYF.

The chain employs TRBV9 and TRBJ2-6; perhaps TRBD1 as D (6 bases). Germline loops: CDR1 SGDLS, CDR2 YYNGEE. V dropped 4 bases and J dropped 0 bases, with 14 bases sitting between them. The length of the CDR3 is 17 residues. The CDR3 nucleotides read TGTGCCAGCAGCCCCTGGGACATTCGCTCTGGGGCCAACGTCCTGACTTTC. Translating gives CASSPWDIRSGANVLTF.

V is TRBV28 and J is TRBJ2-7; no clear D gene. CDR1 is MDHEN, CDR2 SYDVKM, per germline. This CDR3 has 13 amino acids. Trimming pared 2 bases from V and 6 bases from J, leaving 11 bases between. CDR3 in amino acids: CASSLLQSPEQYF. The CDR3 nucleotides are TGTGCCAGCAGTTTACTACAGTCCCCCGAGCAGTACTTC.

The CDR3 coding sequence is TGTGCCAGCAGTGTTCGGGGGGCCATCTCCCCCGAGCAGTACTTC. It yields the protein CASSVRGAISPEQYF. J is TRBJ2-5 and V is TRBV2; D perhaps matches TRBD2 (7 bases). The J call is doubtful: the DNA matches TRBJ2-7 better. The CDR3 runs 15 residues. Germline V CDR1 and CDR2: SNHLY, FYNNEI.

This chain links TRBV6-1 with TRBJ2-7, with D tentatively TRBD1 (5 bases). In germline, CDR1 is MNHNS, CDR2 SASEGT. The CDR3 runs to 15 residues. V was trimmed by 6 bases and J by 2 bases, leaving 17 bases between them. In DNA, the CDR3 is TGTGCCAGCAGGGAGCAGTGGGGCTTAACCTACGAGCAGTACTTC. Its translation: CASREQWGLTYEQYF.

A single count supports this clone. The DNA of the CDR3 is TGTGCCAGCAGAGCCGGGACAGCGAACACTGAAGCTTTCTTT. The encoded protein is CASRAGTANTEAFF. The chain links TRBV2 to TRBJ1-1; TRBD1 aligns across 7 bases. The CDR3 covers 14 residues. Per germline, CDR1 SNHLY and CDR2 FYNNEI. The ends lost 6 bases at V and 1 base at J; junction bases unmatched: 5.

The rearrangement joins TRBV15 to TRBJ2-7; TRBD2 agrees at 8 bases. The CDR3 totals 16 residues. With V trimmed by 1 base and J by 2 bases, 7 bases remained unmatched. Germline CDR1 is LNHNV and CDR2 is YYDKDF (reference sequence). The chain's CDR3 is CATSRAGGRHTYEQYF. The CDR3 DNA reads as TGTGCCACCAGCAGAGCGGGGGGGAGGCACACCTACGAGCAGTACTTC.

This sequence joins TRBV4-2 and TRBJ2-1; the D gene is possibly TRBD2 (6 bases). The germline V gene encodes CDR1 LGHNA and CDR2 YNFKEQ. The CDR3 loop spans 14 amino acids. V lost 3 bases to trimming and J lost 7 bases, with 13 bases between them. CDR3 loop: CASSHSGVGNEQFF. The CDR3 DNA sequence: TGTGCCAGCAGCCATTCGGGGGTTGGGAATGAGCAGTTCTTC.

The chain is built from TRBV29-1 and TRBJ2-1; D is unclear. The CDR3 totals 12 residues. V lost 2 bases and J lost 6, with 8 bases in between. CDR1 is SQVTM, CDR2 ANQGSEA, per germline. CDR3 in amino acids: CSVEPAPNEQFF. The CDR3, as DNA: TGCAGCGTTGAACCAGCGCCCAATGAGCAGTTCTTC.

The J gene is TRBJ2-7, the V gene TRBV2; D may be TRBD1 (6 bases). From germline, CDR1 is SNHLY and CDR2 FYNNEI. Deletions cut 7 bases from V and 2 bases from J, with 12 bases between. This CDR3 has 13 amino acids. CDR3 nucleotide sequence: TGTGCCAGCATGAACAGGGAAACCTACGAGCAGTACTTC. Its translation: CASMNRETYEQYF.

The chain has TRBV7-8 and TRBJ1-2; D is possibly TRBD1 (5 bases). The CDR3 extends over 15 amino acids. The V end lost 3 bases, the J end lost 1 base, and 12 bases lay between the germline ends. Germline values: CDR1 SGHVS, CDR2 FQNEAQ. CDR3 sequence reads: CASSLYQGDNYGYTF. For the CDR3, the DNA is TGTGCCAGCAGCTTGTACCAAGGGGATAACTATGGCTACACCTTC.

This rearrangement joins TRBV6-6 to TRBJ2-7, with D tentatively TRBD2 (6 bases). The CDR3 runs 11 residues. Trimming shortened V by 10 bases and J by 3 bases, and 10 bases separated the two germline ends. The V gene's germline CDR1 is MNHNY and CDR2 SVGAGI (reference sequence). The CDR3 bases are TGTGCCACCATTAGCGGCTACGAGCAGTACTTC. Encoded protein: CATISGYEQYF.

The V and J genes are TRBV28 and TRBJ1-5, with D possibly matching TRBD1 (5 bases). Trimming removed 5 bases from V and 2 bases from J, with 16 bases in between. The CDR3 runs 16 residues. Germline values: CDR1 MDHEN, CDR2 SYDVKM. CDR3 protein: CASSDDSRVGNQPQHF. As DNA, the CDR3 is TGTGCCAGCAGTGACGATTCCAGGGTTGGCAATCAGCCCCAGCATTTT.

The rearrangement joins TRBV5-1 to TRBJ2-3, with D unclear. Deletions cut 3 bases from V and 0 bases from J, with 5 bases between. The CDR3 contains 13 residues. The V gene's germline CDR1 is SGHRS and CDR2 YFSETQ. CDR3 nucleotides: TGCGCCAGCAGCTCCCCTAGCACAGATACGCAGTATTTT. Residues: CASSSPSTDTQYF.

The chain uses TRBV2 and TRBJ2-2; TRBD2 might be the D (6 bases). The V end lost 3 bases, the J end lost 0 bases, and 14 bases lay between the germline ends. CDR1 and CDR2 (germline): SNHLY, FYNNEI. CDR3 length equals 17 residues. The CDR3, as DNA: TGTGCCAGCAGTGATAGCACTAGCCAGGCGAACACCGGGGAGCTGTTTTTT. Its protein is CASSDSTSQANTGELFF.

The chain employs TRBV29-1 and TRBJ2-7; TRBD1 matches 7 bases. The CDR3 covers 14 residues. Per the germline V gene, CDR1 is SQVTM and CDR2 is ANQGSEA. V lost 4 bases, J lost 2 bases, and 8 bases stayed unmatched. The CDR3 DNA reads TGCAGCGTTGTATACCTAGGGGGCCCCTACGAGCAGTACTTC. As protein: CSVVYLGGPYEQYF.

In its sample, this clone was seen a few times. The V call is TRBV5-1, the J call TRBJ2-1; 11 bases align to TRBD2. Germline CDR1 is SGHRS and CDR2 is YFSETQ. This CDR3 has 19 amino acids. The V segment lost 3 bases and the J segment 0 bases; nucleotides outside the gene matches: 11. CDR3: CASSYTSGSQYSSYNEQFF. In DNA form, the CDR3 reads TGCGCCAGCAGCTATACTAGCGGGAGTCAGTACAGCTCCTACAATGAGCAGTTCTTC.

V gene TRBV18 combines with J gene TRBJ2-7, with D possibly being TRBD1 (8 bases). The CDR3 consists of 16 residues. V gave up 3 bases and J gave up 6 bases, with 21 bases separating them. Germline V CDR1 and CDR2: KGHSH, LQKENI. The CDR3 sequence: CASSPQRGQAWREQYF. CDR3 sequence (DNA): TGTGCCAGCTCACCCCAGCGGGGACAGGCCTGGCGCGAGCAGTACTTC.

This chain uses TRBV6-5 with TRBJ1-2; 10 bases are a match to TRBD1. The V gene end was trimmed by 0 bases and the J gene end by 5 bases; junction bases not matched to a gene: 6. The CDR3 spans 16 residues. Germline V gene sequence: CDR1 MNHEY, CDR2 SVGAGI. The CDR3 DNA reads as TGTGCCAGCAGTTACTCGGGCGGGACAGGGGAGTATGGCTACACCTTC. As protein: CASSYSGGTGEYGYTF.

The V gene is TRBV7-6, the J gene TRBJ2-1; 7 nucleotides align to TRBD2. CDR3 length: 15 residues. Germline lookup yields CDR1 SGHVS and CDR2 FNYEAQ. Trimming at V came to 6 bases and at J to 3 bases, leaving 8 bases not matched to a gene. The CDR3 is CASSKGSSGYNEQFF. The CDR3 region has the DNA TGTGCCAGCAGTAAAGGGTCTAGCGGCTACAATGAGCAGTTCTTC.

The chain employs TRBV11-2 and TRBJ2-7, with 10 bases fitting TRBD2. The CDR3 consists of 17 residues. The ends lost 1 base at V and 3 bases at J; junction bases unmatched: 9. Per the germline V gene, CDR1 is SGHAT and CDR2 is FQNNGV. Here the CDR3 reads CASSLASSGSGVYEQYF. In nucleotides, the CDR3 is TGTGCCAGCAGCTTAGCCTCTAGCGGGAGCGGGGTCTACGAGCAGTACTTC.

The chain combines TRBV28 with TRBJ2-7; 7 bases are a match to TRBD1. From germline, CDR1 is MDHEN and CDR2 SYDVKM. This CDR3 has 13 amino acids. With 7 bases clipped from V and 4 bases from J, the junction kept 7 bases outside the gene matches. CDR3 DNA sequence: TGTGCCAGCATATCGACAGGGAAATACGAGCAGTACTTC. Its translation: CASISTGKYEQYF.